This passage covers 2 T cell receptor beta chains from one sample sequenced in a study of regulatory T cells in long-lasting Graves disease. Time point given: newly diagnosed GD, antithyroid drugs for less than 3 months. RNA isolated from PBMCs was used to make the TCR library. Arm-PCR with iRepertoire HTBI primers amplified the CDR3 regions for these TCR beta libraries. TCRdb redid the calling of the multiplex PCR reads with MiXCR, one entry per CDR3 protein. Here the sample spans 400,000 to 550,000 distinct CDR3 sequences, about a sixth being singletons. These data also featured in a second study, about T cells in Graves' hyperthyroidism and ophthalmopathy.

This specimen was peripheral blood mononuclear cells (PBMCs), taken at new diagnosis, from a patient treated with antithyroid drugs. The receptors were sampled from a woman aged 18-29 years with Graves disease.

This clonotype was recorded many times. The chain combines TRBV7-8 with TRBJ2-4; tentatively, D is TRBD2 (5 bases). This CDR3 comprises 12 residues. Trimming took off 6 bases at V and 9 bases at J, with 12 bases between the two ends. CDR1 and CDR2 (germline): SGHVS, FQNEAQ. CDR3 region: CASSLSSGIQYF. Written as DNA, the CDR3 is TGTGCCAGCAGTCTTTCGAGCGGCATTCAGTACTTC.

V gene TRBV13 combines with J gene TRBJ2-7, with 7 bases lining up with TRBD2. Germline values: CDR1 PRHDT, CDR2 FYEKMQ (reference sequence). V lost 5 bases to trimming and J lost 0 bases; unmatched junction nucleotides: 4. CDR3 length: 14 residues. In DNA form, the CDR3 reads TGTGCCAGCAGCCAGGGACTATACTCCTACGAGCAGTACTTC. Protein: CASSQGLYSYEQYF. Using reference TRBV13 and TRBJ2-7 for the parts outside the CDR3, the full variable domain is AAGVIQSPRHLIKEKRETATLKCYPIPRHDTVYWYQQGPGQDPQFLISFYEKMQSDKGSIPDRFSAQQFSDYHSELNMSSLELGDSALYFCASSQGLYSYEQYFGPGTRLTVT.